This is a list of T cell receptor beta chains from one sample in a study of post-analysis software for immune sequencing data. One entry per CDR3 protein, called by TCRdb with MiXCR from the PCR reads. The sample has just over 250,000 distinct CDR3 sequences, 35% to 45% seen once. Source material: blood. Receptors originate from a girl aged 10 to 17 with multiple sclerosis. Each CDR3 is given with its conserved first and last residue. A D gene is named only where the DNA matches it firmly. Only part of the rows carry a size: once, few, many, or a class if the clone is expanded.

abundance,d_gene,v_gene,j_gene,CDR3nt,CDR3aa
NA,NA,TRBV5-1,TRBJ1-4,TGCGCCAGCAGCTTGGATGGGGCTAATGAAAAACTGTTTTTT,CASSLDGANEKLFF
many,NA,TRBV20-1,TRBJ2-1,TGCAGTGCTAGAGAAGGTAACAATGAGCAGTTCTTC,CSAREGNNEQFF
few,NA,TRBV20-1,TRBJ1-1,TGCAGTGCTCCCGGGCCTCTTGGCACTGAAGCTTTCTTT,CSAPGPLGTEAFF
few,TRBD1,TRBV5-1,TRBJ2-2,TGCGCCAGCAGCCTGCAGGGGGCTAACACCGGGGAGCTGTTTTTT,CASSLQGANTGELFF
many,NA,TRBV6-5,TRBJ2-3,TGTGCCAGCAGTCTCTCGGGACTGAGCGCCGATACGCAGTATTTT,CASSLSGLSADTQYF
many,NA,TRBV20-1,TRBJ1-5,TGCAGTGCTGCGGGGGTAACGGGCAATCAGCCCCAGCATTTT,CSAAGVTGNQPQHF
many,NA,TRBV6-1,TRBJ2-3,TGTGCCAGCAGTGCAAAGACAGGACTTGGTTCAGATACGCAGTATTTT,CASSAKTGLGSDTQYF
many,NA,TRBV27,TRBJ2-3,TGTGCCAGCAGTTTAGGGATCCGGGGCACAGATACGCAGTATTTT,CASSLGIRGTDTQYF
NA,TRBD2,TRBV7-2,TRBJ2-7,TGTGCCAGCAGCTTATTGGCGGGAGCAGGTTACGAGCAGTACTTC,CASSLLAGAGYEQYF
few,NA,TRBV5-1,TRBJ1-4,TGCGCCAGCAGCATAGGGGCCTATAGGGGAGTCGCAACTAATGAAAAACTGTTTTTT,CASSIGAYRGVATNEKLFF
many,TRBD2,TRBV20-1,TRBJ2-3,TGCAGTGCTAGAGTCCCGAAGCGCGGGGGGGAAAACACAGATACGCAGTATTTT,CSARVPKRGGENTDTQYF
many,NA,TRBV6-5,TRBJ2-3,TGTGCCAGCAGTTACCCCAATGCCCCCACTGATACGCAGTATTTT,CASSYPNAPTDTQYF
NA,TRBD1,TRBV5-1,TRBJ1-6,TGCGCCAGCAGCTTGACGGACAGGGGTCGAGCTTCACCCCTCCACTTT,CASSLTDRGRASPLHF
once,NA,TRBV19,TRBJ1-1,TGTGCCAGTAGTATTACCGCAGGGAACACTGAAGCTTTCTTT,CASSITAGNTEAFF
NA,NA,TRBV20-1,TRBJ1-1,TGCAGTGCTGGGACATTTATGAACACTGAAGCTTTCTTT,CSAGTFMNTEAFF
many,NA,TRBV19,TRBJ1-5,TGTGCCAGTAGTATCGGGGACACTAATCAGCCCCAGCATTTT,CASSIGDTNQPQHF
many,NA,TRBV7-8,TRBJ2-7,TGTGCCAGCAGCTTAGACGCCTCCTACGAGCAGTACTTC,CASSLDASYEQYF
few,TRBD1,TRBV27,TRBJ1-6,TGTGCCAGCAGTTTAGGACAGGGGACACCCCTCCACTTT,CASSLGQGTPLHF